This T cell receptor beta chain was found in a study of control samples from healthy donors and cancer patients. The protocol was immunoSEQ multiplex PCR, while the TCRdb copy is restricted to in-frame clones and leaves out a portion. The profile shows 160,000 or so clones, about 94% of them singletons. V dropped 6 bases and J dropped 4 bases, with 18 bases sitting between them. The germline gives CDR1 MNHEY, CDR2 SVGAGI. The CDR3 extends over 15 amino acids. This TCR was recovered from a man aged 60 to 75 with colorectal cancer. The genes are TRBV6-5 and TRBJ1-1; TRBD1 might be the D (5 bases). What was sequenced was PBMCs. This CDR3 is CASSRDGGGSTEAFF. The CDR3 DNA sequence: TGTGCCAGCAGCAGGGACGGAGGTGGGAGCACTGAAGCTTTCTTT.